The sequence of this TCR beta chain was determined in a study of T cell responses to AZD1222 COVID-19 vaccine. Study context: The analysis combined second doses at about 4 or about 12 weeks. Study-wide findings and caveats: Females outnumbered males among donors, who were mostly white British; clonal diversity was possibly underestimated. Repertoires in all cases were sampled only once the peak T cell response had passed. Nearly half of unique spike-specific TCRs reportedly avoided B.1.351 and B.1.1.7 mutated regions.

TCRdb's table, derived via immunoSEQ multiplex PCR, lists solely in-frame clones and lacks some. The sample holds 150,000 to 200,000 clones, roughly 90% seen once. Points on this clone: No antigen is known for it.

The clonotype was recovered from an adult in good health. Source: peripheral blood, taken on day 0 of AZD1222 vaccination.

The CDR3 DNA sequence: TGTGCCAGCAGTCTGACTAGCGGGCCAACCGGGGAGCTGTTTTTT. This gives the protein CASSLTSGPTGELFF. The genes are TRBV6-6 and TRBJ2-2, with 10 bases aligning to TRBD2. With V trimmed by 5 bases and J by 5 bases, 5 bases remained unmatched. This CDR3 has 15 residues. CDR1 is MNHNY, CDR2 SVGAGI, per germline (reference sequence).